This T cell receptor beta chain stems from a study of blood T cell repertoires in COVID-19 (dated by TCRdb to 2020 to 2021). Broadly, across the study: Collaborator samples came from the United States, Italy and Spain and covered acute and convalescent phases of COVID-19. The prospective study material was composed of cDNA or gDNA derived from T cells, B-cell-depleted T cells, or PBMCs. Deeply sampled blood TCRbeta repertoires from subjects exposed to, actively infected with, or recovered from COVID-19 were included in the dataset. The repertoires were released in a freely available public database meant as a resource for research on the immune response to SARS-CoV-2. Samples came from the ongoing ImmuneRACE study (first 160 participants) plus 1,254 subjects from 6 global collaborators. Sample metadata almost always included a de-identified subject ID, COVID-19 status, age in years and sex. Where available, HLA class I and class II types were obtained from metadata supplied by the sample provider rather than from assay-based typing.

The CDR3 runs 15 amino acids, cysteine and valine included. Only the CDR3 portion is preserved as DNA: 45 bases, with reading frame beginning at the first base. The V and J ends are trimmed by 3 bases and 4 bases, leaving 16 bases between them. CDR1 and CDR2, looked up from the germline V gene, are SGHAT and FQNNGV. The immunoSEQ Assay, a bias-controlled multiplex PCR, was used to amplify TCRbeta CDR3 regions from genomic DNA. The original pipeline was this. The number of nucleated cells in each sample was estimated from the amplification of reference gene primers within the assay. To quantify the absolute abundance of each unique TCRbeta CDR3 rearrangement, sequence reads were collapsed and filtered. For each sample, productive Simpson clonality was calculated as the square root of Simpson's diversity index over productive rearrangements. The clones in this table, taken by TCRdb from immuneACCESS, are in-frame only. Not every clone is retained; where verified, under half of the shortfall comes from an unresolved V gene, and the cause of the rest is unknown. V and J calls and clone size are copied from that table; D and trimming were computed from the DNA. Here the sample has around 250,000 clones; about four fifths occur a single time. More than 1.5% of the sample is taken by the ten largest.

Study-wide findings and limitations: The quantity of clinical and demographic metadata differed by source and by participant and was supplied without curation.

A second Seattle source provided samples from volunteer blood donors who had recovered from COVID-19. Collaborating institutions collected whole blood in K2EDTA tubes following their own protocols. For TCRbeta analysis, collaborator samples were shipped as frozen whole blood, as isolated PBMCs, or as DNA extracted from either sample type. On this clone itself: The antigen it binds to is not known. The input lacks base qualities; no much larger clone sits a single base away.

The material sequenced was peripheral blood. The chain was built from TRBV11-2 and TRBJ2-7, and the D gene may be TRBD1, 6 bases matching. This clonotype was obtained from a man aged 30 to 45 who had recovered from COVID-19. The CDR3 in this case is CASSLGHSSRYEQYV. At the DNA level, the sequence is TGTGCCAGCAGCTTGGGACACAGTAGTCGTTACGAGCAGTACGTC.